This record covers a single T cell receptor beta chain. Clones were read by immunoSEQ multiplex PCR, and TCRdb kept only the in-frame ones, dropping some. The sample lists about 250,000 clones, 75% to 90% occurring once. This record belongs to a study of blood T cell repertoires in COVID-19. For the study at large: Nucleic acid was either cDNA or gDNA, and it came from T cells, B-cell-depleted T cells, or PBMCs.

Germline-derived CDR1 and CDR2 are SNHLY and FYNNEI. The CDR3 consists of 16 residues. The V and J ends lost 0 bases and 5 bases, in that order; junction bases with no gene match: 6. Assignment of participants to cohorts was predicated upon participant-reported clinical history. The sequencing input was PBMCs or T cells enriched from blood (not recorded which). The TCR comes from a woman in her late teens or twenties who had recovered from COVID-19. The V call is TRBV2, the J call TRBJ2-5, with 10 nucleotides matching TRBD2. DNA of the CDR3: TGTGCCAGCAGTGAAGCGGCACTAGCGGGGAGGGAGACCCAGTACTTC. Translating it yields CASSEAALAGRETQYF. The full variable domain, completed using reference TRBV2 and TRBJ2-5, is EPEVTQTPSHQVTQMGQEVILRCVPISNHLYFYWYRQILGQKVEFLVSFYNNEISEKSEIFDDQFSVERPDGSNFTLKIRSTKLEDSAMYFCASSEAALAGRETQYFGPGTRLLVL.